What follows are 17 T cell receptor beta chains derived from one specimen sequenced in a study of OX40 agonist ivuxolimab in advanced cancers. The table came from immunoSEQ multiplex PCR; TCRdb's copy has only in-frame clones and leaves some out. This sample has 35,000 to 50,000 clones; around nine tenths occur once, and the top ten carry more than 10%. The input for sequencing was CD4+ or CD8+ T cells sorted from blood, taken in a trial of the OX40 agonist ivuxolimab. These receptors all stem from an adult with an advanced solid tumor such as melanoma, head and neck, liver or kidney cancer.

This clone appeared once. CDR3 sequence reads: CASSEGQAYEQYF. The CDR3 coding sequence is TGTGCCAGCAGCGAGGGACAGGCATACGAGCAGTACTTC. The rearrangement links TRBV9 to TRBJ2-7; 8 nucleotides align to TRBD1. J was trimmed by 4 bases and V by 3 bases; bases with no gene match: 3. Germline V gene sequence: CDR1 SGDLS, CDR2 YYNGEE. There are 13 residues in the CDR3.

V is TRBV7-9 and J is TRBJ1-5; D is possibly TRBD1 (6 bases). CDR3 length: 17 residues. Germline V CDR1 and CDR2: SEHNR, FQNEAQ (reference sequence). Trimming left V 5 bases short and J 2 bases short, with 19 bases between. The CDR3, as DNA: TGTGCCAGCAGCGCCCGGGGTACGGGGGCTGGCAATCAGCCCCAGCATTTT. Protein sequence: CASSARGTGAGNQPQHF.

The CDR3, as DNA: TGTGCCAGCAGCTGGGGGGACGGAACTCTTAACTATGGCTACACCTTC. Protein: CASSWGDGTLNYGYTF. The chain employs TRBV5-4 and TRBJ1-2; TRBD1 might be the D (5 bases). Germline V CDR1 and CDR2: SGHNT, YYREEE (reference sequence). V dropped 3 bases and J dropped 1 base, with 16 bases sitting between them. The CDR3 covers 16 residues.

The chain recombines TRBV28 with TRBJ2-7; D is unresolved. CDR3 length equals 14 residues. Per germline, CDR1 MDHEN and CDR2 SYDVKM. The V end lost 4 bases, the J end lost 1 base, and 11 bases lay between the germline ends. The DNA of the CDR3 is TGTGCCAGCAGTTCCACGACGGCTTCCTACGAGCAGTACTTC. Protein product: CASSSTTASYEQYF.

Comments on this clone: Because the CDR3 is missing its conserved closing phenylalanine or tryptophan, this is likely a read error. V is TRBV2 and J is TRBJ1-6; D gene unclear. The germline V and J ends were trimmed by 6 bases and 2 bases, with 11 bases remaining between them. This CDR3 is 15 amino acids long. Per the germline V gene, CDR1 is SNHLY and CDR2 is FYNNEI. The CDR3 reads CASRETPAYNSPLHL. CDR3 nucleotides: TGTGCCAGCAGAGAGACACCGGCCTATAATTCACCCCTCCACCTT.

This chain joins TRBV9 and TRBJ1-5; D is ambiguous. Trimming removed 0 bases from V and 3 bases from J, with 10 bases in between. CDR1 and CDR2 (germline): SGDLS, YYNGEE. This CDR3 is built from 15 residues. CDR3: CASSVEGRANQPQHF. The CDR3 DNA is TGTGCCAGCAGCGTAGAAGGAAGGGCCAATCAGCCCCAGCATTTT.

There are a few counts of this clone. CDR3 residues: CASSALVLPGQTEAFF. In nucleotides, the CDR3 is TGTGCCAGTAGCGCCCTCGTATTACCAGGGCAAACTGAAGCTTTCTTT. The chain couples TRBV19 to TRBJ1-1; tentatively, D is TRBD1 (5 bases). V dropped 6 bases and J dropped 5 bases, with 22 bases sitting between them. Germline V gene sequence: CDR1 LNHDA, CDR2 SQIVND (reference sequence). The CDR3 runs to 16 residues. The full variable domain, its missing parts supplied by reference TRBV19 and TRBJ1-1, is DGGITQSPKYLFRKEGQNVTLSCEQNLNHDAMYWYRQDPGQGLRLIYYSQIVNDFQKGDIAEGYSVSREKKESFPLTVTSAQKNPTAFYLCASSALVLPGQTEAFFGQGTRLTVV.

This clone was detected only a few times. V gene TRBV5-6 combines with J gene TRBJ1-1; D remains ambiguous. CDR3 length: 17 residues. Trimming pared 0 bases from V and 1 base from J, leaving 16 bases between. Germline CDR1 and CDR2: SGHDT and YYEEEE. CDR3 nucleotides: TGTGCCAGCAGCTTGGATCACCAAGGACCAGAGAACACTGAAGCTTTCTTT. Its protein is CASSLDHQGPENTEAFF.

The J gene is TRBJ2-1, the V gene TRBV9, with 8 bases fitting TRBD2. J gave up 9 bases and V 3 bases, and 11 bases lay outside the gene matches. Per the germline V gene, CDR1 is SGDLS and CDR2 is YYNGEE. The CDR3 runs to 15 residues. CDR3 region: CASSDGGAGVGEQFF. The DNA for the CDR3 is TGTGCCAGCAGCGACGGGGGGGCCGGCGTAGGTGAGCAGTTCTTC.

This rearrangement joins TRBV6-1 to TRBJ2-7; D tentatively fits TRBD1 or TRBD2 (5 bases each). Deletions cut 3 bases from V and 2 bases from J, with 14 bases between. Germline V lookup: CDR1 MNHNS, CDR2 SASEGT. CDR3 length: 15 amino acids. This CDR3 reads CASSEYLGVAYEQYF. The CDR3 DNA is TGTGCCAGCAGTGAGTATTTGGGGGTCGCCTACGAGCAGTACTTC.

V and J are TRBV7-2 and TRBJ1-4; 7 bases are a match to TRBD1. The CDR3 has 14 amino acids. The V gene's germline CDR1 is SGHTA and CDR2 FQGNSA. V dropped 5 bases and J dropped 3; count of bases not matched to a gene: 3. The CDR3 is CASSPTGPNEKLFF. CDR3 coding DNA: TGTGCCAGCAGCCCGACAGGGCCTAATGAAAAACTGTTTTTT.

J is TRBJ1-1 and V is TRBV4-2; 11 bases are a match to TRBD1. Germline values: CDR1 LGHNA, CDR2 YNFKEQ. This CDR3 spans 16 amino acids. The V segment lost 3 bases and the J segment 4 bases; nucleotides outside the gene matches: 7. The CDR3 here is CASSQGQGDSGTEAFF. The DNA for the CDR3 is TGTGCCAGCAGCCAGGGACAGGGGGACTCGGGCACTGAAGCTTTCTTT.

The rearrangement joins TRBV2 to TRBJ1-4; maybe TRBD1 (6 bases). The V end was cut by 6 bases, the J end by 8 bases, with 13 bases between. Germline CDR1 is SNHLY and CDR2 is FYNNEI. The CDR3 sequence is 13 residues long. CDR3 nucleotides: TGTGCCAGCAGCCCCGGCGGGGGCGAAAAACTGTTTTTT. This sequence encodes CASSPGGGEKLFF.

This chain connects TRBV5-4 to TRBJ2-1; tentatively, D is TRBD1 (6 bases). V was shortened by 2 bases and J by 2 bases, with 17 bases between the two germline ends. The germline V gene encodes CDR1 SGHNT and CDR2 YYREEE (reference sequence). The CDR3 length is 17 residues. Here the CDR3 DNA reads TGTGCCAGCAGCTTAACAGGGTCCCTGGGCCCCTACAATGAGCAGTTCTTC. Encoded protein: CASSLTGSLGPYNEQFF.

The V and J genes are TRBV4-2 and TRBJ1-5, with 9 bases matching TRBD1. Germline assignment: CDR1 LGHNA and CDR2 YNFKEQ. V was clipped by 1 base and J by 2 bases; unmatched bases: 3. The CDR3 is 16 residues long. The CDR3: CASSQGTGVGNQPQHF. CDR3 sequence (DNA): TGTGCCAGCAGCCAAGGGACAGGGGTGGGCAATCAGCCCCAGCATTTT.

This chain links TRBV9 with TRBJ2-2; D is possibly TRBD1 (5 bases). Trimming shortened V by 1 base and J by 4 bases, and 11 bases separated the two germline ends. CDR3 length: 15 amino acids. From germline, CDR1 is SGDLS and CDR2 YYNGEE. The CDR3 DNA sequence: TGTGCCAGCAGCGTAAGGGGAAGTAGCACCGGGGAGCTGTTTTTT. As protein: CASSVRGSSTGELFF.

This clone has only one observation. The rearrangement links TRBV4-1 to TRBJ1-2, with unresolved D. The CDR3 totals 14 residues. The V gene's germline CDR1 is MGHRA and CDR2 YSYEKL. V was shortened by 1 base and J by 2 bases, with 8 bases between the two germline ends. The CDR3 sequence: CASSQVAGNYGYTF. DNA of the CDR3: TGCGCCAGCAGCCAAGTTGCGGGGAACTATGGCTACACCTTC.